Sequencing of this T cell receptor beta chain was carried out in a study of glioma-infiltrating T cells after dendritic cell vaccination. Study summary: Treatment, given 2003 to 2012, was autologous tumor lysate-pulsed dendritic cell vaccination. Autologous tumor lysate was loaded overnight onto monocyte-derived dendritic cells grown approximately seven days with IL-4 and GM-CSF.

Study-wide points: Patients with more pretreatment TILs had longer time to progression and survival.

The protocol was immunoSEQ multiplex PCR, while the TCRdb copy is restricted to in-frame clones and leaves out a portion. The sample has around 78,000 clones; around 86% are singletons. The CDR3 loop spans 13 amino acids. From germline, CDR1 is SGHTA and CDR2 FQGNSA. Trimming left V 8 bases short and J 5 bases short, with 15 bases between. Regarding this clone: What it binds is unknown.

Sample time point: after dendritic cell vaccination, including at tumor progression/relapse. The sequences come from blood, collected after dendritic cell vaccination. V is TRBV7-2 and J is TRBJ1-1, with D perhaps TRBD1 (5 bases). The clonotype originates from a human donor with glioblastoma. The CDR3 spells CASGGAGTTEAFF. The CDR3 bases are TGTGCCAGCGGAGGGGCCGGCACGACTGAAGCTTTCTTT. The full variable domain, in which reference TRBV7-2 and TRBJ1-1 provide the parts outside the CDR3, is GAGVSQSPSNKVTEKGKDVELRCDPISGHTALYWYRQSLGQGLEFLIYFQGNSAPDKSGLPSDRFSAERTGGSVSTLTIQRTQQEDSAVYLCASGGAGTTEAFFGQGTRLTVV.